The clone carrying this T cell receptor (beta chain) occurred a few times. Its antigen is not identified. The data stem from a study of cytomegalovirus exposure and HLA in healthy donors. CDR1 and CDR2 (germline): SGHTA, FQGNSA. This CDR3 spans 14 amino acids. V gave up 5 bases and J gave up 9 bases; unmatched junction bases: 7. At the time of sampling, donors were nominally healthy, though unrecorded immune exposures were likely. The study, taken as a whole, reports: According to the study, 160 or so TCR beta chains were cytomegalovirus-associated.

The PCR employed 60 Vbeta primers together with 13 Jbeta primers. Produced via immunoSEQ multiplex PCR; TCRdb's table is partial and in-frame only. The sample has 150,000 to 200,000 clones; roughly 60% are singletons. The receptor's source is a middle-aged man in good health and CMV-seronegative. This rearrangement joins TRBV7-2 to TRBJ1-6; 7 positions agree with TRBD1. The sequenced sample was PBMCs. The CDR3: CASSLQGLGSPLHF. The CDR3 DNA reads TGTGCCAGCAGCCTACAGGGGTTAGGTTCACCCCTCCACTTT.